These 14 T cell receptor beta chains were sequenced from one sample in a study of blood T cells in healthy people across ages. Primed by a sample-barcoded 5' primer and a J-beta primer mix, a second PCR proceeded for 7 to 11 cycles. Via MiXCR, TCRdb re-called the 5' RACE reads, giving one row per CDR3 protein. The top ten clones hold 6.5% to 8.5% of a sample with about 1.4 million distinct CDR3 sequences, roughly 59% of them seen once. The sequenced sample consisted of blood. The receptors shown here come from a man younger than 30 in good health.

This clonotype was picked up a small number of times. V and J are TRBV4-2 and TRBJ2-3; D is possibly TRBD2 (6 bases). There are 16 residues in the CDR3. CDR1 and CDR2 (germline): LGHNA, YNFKEQ. The germline V and J ends were trimmed by 1 base and 8 bases, with 19 bases remaining between them. The CDR3, as DNA: TGTGCCAGCAGCCAAGCGTTCTCCGGACTGGGGGGTACGCAGTATTTT. This codes for CASSQAFSGLGGTQYF.

The chain is built from TRBV5-1 and TRBJ2-5; TRBD2 might be the D (6 bases). The germline gives CDR1 SGHRS, CDR2 YFSETQ. The CDR3 has 15 amino acids. Trimming removed 4 bases at V and 3 bases at J, with 16 bases between. The CDR3 loop reads CASSLNGTPKETQYF. The CDR3, as DNA: TGCGCCAGCAGCCTAAACGGGACTCCTAAAGAGACCCAGTACTTC.

Regarding this clonotype: One end of the junction fails to match germline, which may point to a read error. The chain has TRBV6-5 and TRBJ2-1, with D possibly matching TRBD1 (5 bases). Germline V gene sequence: CDR1 MNHEY, CDR2 SVGAGI. The CDR3 is 17 residues long. For the CDR3, the DNA is TGTGCCAGCAGTTACTCGAGTGGGGCCCCCTCCCACAATGAGCAGTTCTTC. As protein: CASSYSSGAPSHNEQFF.

V gene TRBV29-1 combines with J gene TRBJ1-2, with D perhaps TRBD1 (6 bases). The CDR3 runs 12 residues. With 7 bases removed from V and 3 bases from J, the gap between germline ends came to 12 bases. The germline V gene has CDR1 SQVTM and CDR2 ANQGSEA. This chain's CDR3 is CSAPSGDYGYTF. In DNA, the CDR3 is TGCAGCGCACCGTCAGGGGACTATGGCTACACCTTC.

The gene calls are TRBV12-3 or TRBV12-4 and TRBJ2-1, with TRBD2 matching 11 bases. The CDR3 spans 17 residues. V shed 6 bases and J 6 bases; nucleotides not matched to a gene: 13. CDR3 bases: TGTGCCAGCAGCCCCCACCCTGGACTAGCGGGTGTCAATGAGCAGTTCTTC. This codes for CASSPHPGLAGVNEQFF.

This clonotype was seen only a few times. V is TRBV7-9 and J is TRBJ2-3; D is unclear. Germline V gene data show CDR1 as SEHNR and CDR2 as FQNEAQ (reference sequence). V was trimmed by 2 bases and J by 4 bases, leaving 13 bases between them. CDR3 length: 15 residues. CDR3 DNA sequence: TGTGCCAGCAGCTTAAGGCGGTTGAGCTCAGATACGCAGTATTTT. This sequence encodes CASSLRRLSSDTQYF.

The chain uses TRBV2 and TRBJ2-7, with a tentative D call TRBD1 (5 bases). The CDR3 has 15 residues. Per germline, CDR1 SNHLY and CDR2 FYNNEI. Trimming left V 2 bases short and J 2 bases short, with 13 bases between. The CDR3 here is CASSEYRTSPYEQYF. CDR3 DNA sequence: TGTGCCAGCAGTGAATACAGGACCTCCCCCTACGAGCAGTACTTC.

The chain is built from TRBV20-1 and TRBJ1-2; no clear D gene. V lost 6 bases, J lost 3 bases, and 20 bases lay in between. Germline values: CDR1 DFQATT, CDR2 SNEGSKA (reference sequence). The CDR3 has 15 amino acids. The CDR3 DNA is TGCAGTGCCCCACAGACGGGGATGGGTTACTATGGCTACACCTTC. It yields the protein CSAPQTGMGYYGYTF.

The rearrangement links TRBV5-1 to TRBJ2-7, with D possibly called TRBD1 or TRBD2 (5 bases each). V was trimmed by 3 bases and J by 3 bases, leaving 13 bases between them. Germline CDR1 SGHRS, CDR2 YFSETQ. The CDR3 consists of 14 residues. The CDR3 DNA follows: TGCGCCAGCAGCTCCGGGGCTAGGGGCTACGAGCAGTACTTC. As protein: CASSSGARGYEQYF.

The rearrangement joins TRBV28 to TRBJ2-1; D is possibly TRBD1 (5 bases). The CDR3 spans 14 residues. Germline V gene sequence: CDR1 MDHEN, CDR2 SYDVKM. Trimming stripped 6 bases from V and 7 bases from J, with 16 bases between. CDR3 sequence reads: CASRTPDMLNEQFF. DNA for the CDR3: TGTGCCAGCAGGACACCGGACATGTTAAATGAGCAGTTCTTC. The full variable domain, rest sourced from reference TRBV28 and TRBJ2-1, is DVKVTQSSRYLVKRTGEKVFLECVQDMDHENMFWYRQDPGLGLRLIYFSYDVKMKEKGDIPEGYSVSREKKERFSLILESASTNQTSMYLCASRTPDMLNEQFFGPGTRLTVL.

J is TRBJ2-1 and V is TRBV7-6; 7 bases match TRBD2. The trim removed 4 bases at V and 4 bases at J, leaving 22 bases unmatched. In germline, CDR1 is SGHVS, CDR2 FNYEAQ. The CDR3 runs 20 residues. The chain's CDR3 is CASSYLDGRLASGPYNEQFF. In nucleotides, the CDR3 is TGTGCCAGCAGCTACCTAGATGGGCGGCTAGCTAGCGGCCCATACAATGAGCAGTTCTTC.

J is TRBJ2-7 and V is TRBV5-6; no clear D gene. Germline CDR1 and CDR2: SGHDT and YYEEEE. This CDR3 is 14 amino acids long. Trimming shortened V by 0 bases and J by 5 bases, and 12 bases separated the two germline ends. The CDR3 sequence is CASSLVGDLDEQYF. The DNA of the CDR3 is TGTGCCAGCAGCTTGGTTGGAGACTTGGACGAGCAGTACTTC. Variable domain in full (rest from reference TRBV5-6 and TRBJ2-7): DAGVTQSPTHLIKTRGQQVTLRCSPKSGHDTVSWYQQALGQGPQFIFQYYEEEERQRGNFPDRFSGHQFPNYSSELNVNALLLGDSALYLCASSLVGDLDEQYFGPGTRLTVT.

The rearrangement uses TRBV5-1 and TRBJ1-4; the D gene is possibly TRBD1 (6 bases). The CDR3 totals 14 residues. Trimming shortened V by 2 bases and J by 8 bases, and 13 bases separated the two germline ends. Germline loops: CDR1 SGHRS, CDR2 YFSETQ. As DNA, the CDR3 is TGCGCCAGCAGCTTCGAACAGGGAGGAGAAAAACTGTTTTTT. Translating it yields CASSFEQGGEKLFF.

This chain links TRBV6-5 with TRBJ2-7, with a tentative D call TRBD2 (6 bases). There are 15 residues in the CDR3. Trimming cost V 0 bases and J 4 bases, with 13 bases left between them. CDR1 is MNHEY, CDR2 SVGAGI, per germline. CDR3 nucleotides: TGTGCCAGCAGTTACTCCGGGGGTCGGACGTACGAGCAGTACTTC. This encodes CASSYSGGRTYEQYF.